This TCR beta chain is from a study of blood T cell repertoires in COVID-19. Study in general: Nucleic acid was either cDNA or gDNA, and it came from T cells, B-cell-depleted T cells, or PBMCs.

The CDR3 runs 12 residues. CDR1 and CDR2 (germline): MNHEY, SVGAGI. V lost 8 bases to trimming and J lost 10 bases, with 17 bases between them. Original data processing: Estimation of nucleated cell counts relied on the amplification of reference gene primers. The table came from immunoSEQ multiplex PCR; TCRdb's copy has only in-frame clones and leaves some out. The V and J calls and the clone size are those of that table, but D and trimming were determined from the DNA. The data show some 120,000 clones, around 87% seen once. This rearrangement joins TRBV6-5 to TRBJ1-1; tentative D call: TRBD1 (5 bases). The sequence was collected from a woman aged 55 to 70 with acute or convalescent COVID-19. What was sequenced was peripheral blood. CDR3 loop: CASADSFWRAFF. The DNA of the CDR3 is TGTGCCAGCGCAGACAGCTTTTGGCGAGCTTTCTTT.